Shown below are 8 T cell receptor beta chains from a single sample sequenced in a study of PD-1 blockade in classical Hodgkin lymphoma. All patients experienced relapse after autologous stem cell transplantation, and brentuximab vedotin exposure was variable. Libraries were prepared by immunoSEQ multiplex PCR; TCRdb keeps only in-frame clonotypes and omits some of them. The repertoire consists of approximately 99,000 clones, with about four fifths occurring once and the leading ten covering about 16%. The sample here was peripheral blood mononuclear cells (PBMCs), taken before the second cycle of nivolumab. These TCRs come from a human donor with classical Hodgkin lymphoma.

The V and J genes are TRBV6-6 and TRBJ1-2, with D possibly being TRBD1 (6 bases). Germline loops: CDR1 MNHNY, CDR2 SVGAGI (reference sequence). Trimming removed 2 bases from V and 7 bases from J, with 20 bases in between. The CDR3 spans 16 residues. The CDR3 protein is CASSYSRAGEVGGYTF. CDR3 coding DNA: TGTGCCAGCAGTTACAGTCGGGCAGGGGAGGTGGGTGGCTACACCTTC.

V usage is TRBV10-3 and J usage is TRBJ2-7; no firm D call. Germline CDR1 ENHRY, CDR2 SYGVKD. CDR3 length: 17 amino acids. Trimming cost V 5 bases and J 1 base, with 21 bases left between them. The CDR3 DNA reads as TGTGCCATCAGTCCATACCCTGGCGGTAGCTCTTCCTACGAGCAGTACTTC. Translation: CAISPYPGGSSSYEQYF.

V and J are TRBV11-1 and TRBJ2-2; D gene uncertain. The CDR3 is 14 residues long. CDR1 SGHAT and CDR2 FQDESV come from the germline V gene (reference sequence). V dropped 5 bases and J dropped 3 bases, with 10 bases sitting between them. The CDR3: CASSLIADTGELFF. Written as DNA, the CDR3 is TGTGCCAGCAGCCTCATTGCGGACACCGGGGAGCTGTTTTTT.

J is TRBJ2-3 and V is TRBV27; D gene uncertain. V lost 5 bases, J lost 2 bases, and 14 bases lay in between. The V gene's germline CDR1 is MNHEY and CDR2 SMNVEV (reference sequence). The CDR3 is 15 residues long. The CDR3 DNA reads TGTGCCAGCAGTCCCCATCCATTGACCACAGATACGCAGTATTTT. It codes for CASSPHPLTTDTQYF.

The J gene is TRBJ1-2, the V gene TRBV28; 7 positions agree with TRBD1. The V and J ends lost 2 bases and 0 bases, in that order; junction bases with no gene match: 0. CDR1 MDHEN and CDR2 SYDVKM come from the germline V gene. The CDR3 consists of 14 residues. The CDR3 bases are TGTGCCAGCAGTTTACAGGGGGCTAACTATGGCTACACCTTC. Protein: CASSLQGANYGYTF.

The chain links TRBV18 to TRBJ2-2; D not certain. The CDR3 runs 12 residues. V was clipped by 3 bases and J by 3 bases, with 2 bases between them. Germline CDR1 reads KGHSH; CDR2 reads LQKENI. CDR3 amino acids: CASSPDTGELFF. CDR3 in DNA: TGTGCCAGCTCACCGGACACCGGGGAGCTGTTTTTT. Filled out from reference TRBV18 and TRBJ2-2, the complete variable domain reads NAGVMQNPRHLVRRRGQEARLRCSPMKGHSHVYWYRQLPEEGLKFMVYLQKENIIDESGMPKERFSAEFPKEGPSILRIQQVVRGDSAAYFCASSPDTGELFFGEGSRLTVL.

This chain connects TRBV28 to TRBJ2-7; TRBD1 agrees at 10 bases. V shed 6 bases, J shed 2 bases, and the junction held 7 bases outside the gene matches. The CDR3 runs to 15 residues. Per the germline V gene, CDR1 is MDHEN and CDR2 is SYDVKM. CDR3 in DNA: TGTGCCAGCAGCCCTTTTGGGACAGGGGCCTACGAGCAGTACTTC. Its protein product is CASSPFGTGAYEQYF.

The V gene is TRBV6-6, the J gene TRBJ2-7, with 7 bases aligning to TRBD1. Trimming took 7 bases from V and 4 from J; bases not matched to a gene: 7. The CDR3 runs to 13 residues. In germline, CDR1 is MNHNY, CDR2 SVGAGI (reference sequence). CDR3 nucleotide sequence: TGTGCCAGCACAGGGGGTGATATTTACGAGCAGTACTTC. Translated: CASTGGDIYEQYF.